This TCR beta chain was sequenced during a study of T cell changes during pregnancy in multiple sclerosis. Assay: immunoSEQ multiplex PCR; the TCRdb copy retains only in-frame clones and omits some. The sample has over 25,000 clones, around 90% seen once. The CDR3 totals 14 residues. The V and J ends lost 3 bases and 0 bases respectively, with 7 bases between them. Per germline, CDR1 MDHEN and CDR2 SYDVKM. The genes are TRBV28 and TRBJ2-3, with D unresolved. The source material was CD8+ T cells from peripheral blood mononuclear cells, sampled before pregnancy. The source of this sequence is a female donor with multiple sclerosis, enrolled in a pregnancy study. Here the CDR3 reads CASSFSRSTDTQYF. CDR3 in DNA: TGTGCCAGCAGTTTCTCTAGAAGCACAGATACGCAGTATTTT.